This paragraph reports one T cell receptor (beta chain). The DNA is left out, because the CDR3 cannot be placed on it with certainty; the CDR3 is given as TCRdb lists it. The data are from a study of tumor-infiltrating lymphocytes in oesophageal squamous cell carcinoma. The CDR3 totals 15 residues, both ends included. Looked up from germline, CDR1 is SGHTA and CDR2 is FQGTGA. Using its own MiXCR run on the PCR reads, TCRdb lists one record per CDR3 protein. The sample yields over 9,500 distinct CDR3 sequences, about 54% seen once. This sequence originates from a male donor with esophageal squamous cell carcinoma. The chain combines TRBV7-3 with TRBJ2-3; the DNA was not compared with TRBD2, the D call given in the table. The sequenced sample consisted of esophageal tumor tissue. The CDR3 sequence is CASSSTVWEGAVLRF.